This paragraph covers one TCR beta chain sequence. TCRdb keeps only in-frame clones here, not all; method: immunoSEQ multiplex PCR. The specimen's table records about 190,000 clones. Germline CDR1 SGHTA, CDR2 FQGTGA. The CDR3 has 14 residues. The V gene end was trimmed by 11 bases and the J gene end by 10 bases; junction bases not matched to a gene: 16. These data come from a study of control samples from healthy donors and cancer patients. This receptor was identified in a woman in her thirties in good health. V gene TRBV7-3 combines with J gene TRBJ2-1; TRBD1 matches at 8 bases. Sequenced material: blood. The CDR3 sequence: CAVWTGLSGSEQFF. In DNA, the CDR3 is TGTGCCGTCTGGACAGGGCTCTCTGGAAGCGAGCAGTTCTTC.